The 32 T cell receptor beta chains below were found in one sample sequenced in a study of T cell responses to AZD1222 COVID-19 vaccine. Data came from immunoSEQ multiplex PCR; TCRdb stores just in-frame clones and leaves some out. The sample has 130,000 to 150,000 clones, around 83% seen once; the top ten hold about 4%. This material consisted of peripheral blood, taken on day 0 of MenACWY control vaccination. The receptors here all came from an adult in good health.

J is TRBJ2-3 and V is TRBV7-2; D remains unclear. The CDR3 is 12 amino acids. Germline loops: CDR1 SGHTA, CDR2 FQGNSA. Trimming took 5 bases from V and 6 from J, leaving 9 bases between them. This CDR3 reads CASSLSRDTQYF. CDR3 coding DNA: TGTGCCAGCAGCCTTTCACGGGATACGCAGTATTTT. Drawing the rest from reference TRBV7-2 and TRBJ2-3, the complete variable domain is GAGVSQSPSNKVTEKGKDVELRCDPISGHTALYWYRQSLGQGLEFLIYFQGNSAPDKSGLPSDRFSAERTGGSVSTLTIQRTQQEDSAVYLCASSLSRDTQYFGPGTRLTVL.

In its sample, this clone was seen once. Written as DNA, the CDR3 is TGTGCTAGTGGCCCGGGGGCGGGCGAAAAACTGTTTTTT. It yields the protein CASGPGAGEKLFF. The chain joins TRBV12-5 to TRBJ1-4; a weak D match, TRBD1 (6 bases). V gave up 6 bases and J gave up 8 bases, with 13 bases separating them. The CDR3 contains 13 residues. Germline CDR1 LGHNT, CDR2 FRNRAP.

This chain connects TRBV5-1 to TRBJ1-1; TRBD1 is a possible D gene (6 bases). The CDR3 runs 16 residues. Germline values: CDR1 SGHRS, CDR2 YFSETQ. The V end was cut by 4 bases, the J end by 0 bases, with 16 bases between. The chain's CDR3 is CASSPGQPVLNTEAFF. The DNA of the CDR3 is TGCGCCAGCAGCCCCGGACAGCCGGTACTGAACACTGAAGCTTTCTTT.

CDR3 sequence (DNA): TGTGCCAGCAGTTTACCAGGGGGAAGCACTGAAGCTTTCTTT. It translates to CASSLPGGSTEAFF. This sequence joins TRBV28 and TRBJ1-1; the match to TRBD1 covers 7 bases. After removal of 2 bases from V and 4 bases from J, the junction contained 4 bases not matched to a gene. Germline CDR1 is MDHEN and CDR2 is SYDVKM. CDR3 length: 14 residues.

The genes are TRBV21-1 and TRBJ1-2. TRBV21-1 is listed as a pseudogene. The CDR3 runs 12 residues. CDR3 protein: CASSKAHYGYTF. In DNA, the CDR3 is TGTGCCAGCAGCAAAGCCCACTATGGCTACACCTTC.

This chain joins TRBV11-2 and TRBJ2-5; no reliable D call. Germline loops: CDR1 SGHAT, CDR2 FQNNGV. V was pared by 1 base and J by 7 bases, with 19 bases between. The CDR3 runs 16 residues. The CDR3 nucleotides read TGTGCCAGCAGCTTAGTTTTCCCTTCTAAAAAAGGGACCCAGTACTTC. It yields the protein CASSLVFPSKKGTQYF.

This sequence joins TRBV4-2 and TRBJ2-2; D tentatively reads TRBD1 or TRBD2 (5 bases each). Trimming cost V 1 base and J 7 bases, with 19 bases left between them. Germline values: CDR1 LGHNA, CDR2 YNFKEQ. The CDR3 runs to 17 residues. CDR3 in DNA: TGTGCCAGCAGCCAAGGCCTACCGGGGAGCCAGGGCGGGGAGCTGTTTTTT. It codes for CASSQGLPGSQGGELFF.

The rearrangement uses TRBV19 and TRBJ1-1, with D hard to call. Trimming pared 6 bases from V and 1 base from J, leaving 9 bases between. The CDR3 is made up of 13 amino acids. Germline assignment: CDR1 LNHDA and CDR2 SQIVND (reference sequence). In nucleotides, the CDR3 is TGTGCCAGTAGGCCTAACAAGAACACTGAAGCTTTCTTT. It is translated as CASRPNKNTEAFF.

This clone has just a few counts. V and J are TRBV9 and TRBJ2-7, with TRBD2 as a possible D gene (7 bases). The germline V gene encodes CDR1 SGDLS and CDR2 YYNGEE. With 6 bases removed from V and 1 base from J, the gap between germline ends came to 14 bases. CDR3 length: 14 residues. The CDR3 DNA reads TGTGCCAGCAACTCCGGGGGGCCGTCCTACGAGCAGTACTTC. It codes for CASNSGGPSYEQYF.

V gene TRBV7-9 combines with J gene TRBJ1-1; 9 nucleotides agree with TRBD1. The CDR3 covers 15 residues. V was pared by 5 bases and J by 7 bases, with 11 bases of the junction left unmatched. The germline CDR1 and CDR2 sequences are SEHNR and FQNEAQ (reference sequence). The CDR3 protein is CASSLTGTGHDEAFF. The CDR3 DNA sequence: TGTGCCAGCAGCCTGACTGGGACAGGGCATGATGAAGCTTTCTTT.

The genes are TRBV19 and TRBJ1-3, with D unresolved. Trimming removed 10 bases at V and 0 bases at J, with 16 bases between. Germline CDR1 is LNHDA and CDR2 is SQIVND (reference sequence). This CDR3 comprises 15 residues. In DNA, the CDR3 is TGTGCCACTTCAAAGGGAGACGTCTCTGGAAACACCATATATTTT. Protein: CATSKGDVSGNTIYF.

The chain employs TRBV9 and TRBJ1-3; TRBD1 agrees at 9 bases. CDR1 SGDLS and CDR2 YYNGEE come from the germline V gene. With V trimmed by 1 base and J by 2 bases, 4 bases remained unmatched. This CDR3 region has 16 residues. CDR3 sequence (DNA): TGTGCCAGCAGCGTAAGGGGGACAGGGCCTGGAAACACCATATATTTT. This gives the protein CASSVRGTGPGNTIYF.

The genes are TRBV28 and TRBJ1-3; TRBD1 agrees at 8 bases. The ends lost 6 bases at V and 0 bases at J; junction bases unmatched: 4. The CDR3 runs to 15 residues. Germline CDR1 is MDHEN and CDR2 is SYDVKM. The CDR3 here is CASRGTGGSGNTIYF. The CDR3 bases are TGTGCCAGCAGGGGAACAGGGGGCTCTGGAAACACCATATATTTT. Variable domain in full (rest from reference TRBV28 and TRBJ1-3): DVKVTQSSRYLVKRTGEKVFLECVQDMDHENMFWYRQDPGLGLRLIYFSYDVKMKEKGDIPEGYSVSREKKERFSLILESASTNQTSMYLCASRGTGGSGNTIYFGEGSWLTVV.

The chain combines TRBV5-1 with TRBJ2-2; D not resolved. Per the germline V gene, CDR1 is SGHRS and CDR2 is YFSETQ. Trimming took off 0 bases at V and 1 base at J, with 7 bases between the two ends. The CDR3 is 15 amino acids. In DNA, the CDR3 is TGCGCCAGCAGCTTGGGACACGAGAACACCGGGGAGCTGTTTTTT. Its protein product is CASSLGHENTGELFF.

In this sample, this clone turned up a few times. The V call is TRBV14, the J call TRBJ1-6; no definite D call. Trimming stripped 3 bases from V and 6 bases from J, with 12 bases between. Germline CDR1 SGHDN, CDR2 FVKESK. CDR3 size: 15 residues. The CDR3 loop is CASSQMSAINSPLHF. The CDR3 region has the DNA TGTGCCAGCAGCCAGATGTCGGCCATTAATTCACCCCTCCACTTT.

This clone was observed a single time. The CDR3 region is CASSLADRNTEAFF. CDR3 DNA sequence: TGTGCCAGCAGCTTGGCGGACAGAAACACTGAAGCTTTCTTT. V and J are TRBV5-5 and TRBJ1-1, with D perhaps matching TRBD1 (6 bases). Germline V gene sequence: CDR1 SGHKS, CDR2 YYEKEE (reference sequence). The CDR3 spans 14 residues. V was trimmed by 0 bases and J by 2 bases, leaving 8 bases between them. Combining the CDR3 with reference TRBV5-5 and TRBJ1-1 gives the whole variable domain DAGVTQSPTHLIKTRGQQVTLRCSPISGHKSVSWYQQVLGQGPQFIFQYYEKEERGRGNFPDRFSARQFPNYSSELNVNALLLGDSALYLCASSLADRNTEAFFGQGTRLTVV.

The CDR3 here is CASSLGPSRGNTIYF. The CDR3 nucleotides are TGTGCCAGCAGCTTAGGCCCTTCCAGGGGAAACACCATATATTTT. The chain joins TRBV11-2 to TRBJ1-3; D remains unclear. V was clipped by 1 base and J by 4 bases, with 11 bases between them. This CDR3 is built from 15 residues. The V gene's germline CDR1 is SGHAT and CDR2 FQNNGV.

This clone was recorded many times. CDR3: CASRGTGNSPLHF. CDR3 sequence (DNA): TGTGCCAGCAGAGGGACAGGGAATTCACCCCTCCACTTT. J is TRBJ1-6 and V is TRBV2; 9 positions match TRBD1. V was clipped by 6 bases and J by 7 bases; unmatched bases: 1. The CDR3 contains 13 residues. Per germline, CDR1 SNHLY and CDR2 FYNNEI.

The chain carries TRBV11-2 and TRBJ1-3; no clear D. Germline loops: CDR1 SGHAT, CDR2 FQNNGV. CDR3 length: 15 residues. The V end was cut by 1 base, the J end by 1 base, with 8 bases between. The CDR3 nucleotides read TGTGCCAGCAGCTTAGCCCCGGGGTCTGGAAACACCATATATTTT. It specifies CASSLAPGSGNTIYF.

CDR3 in amino acids: CASSDGFSYNEQFF. In nucleotides, the CDR3 is TGCGCCAGCAGTGATGGGTTTTCCTACAATGAGCAGTTCTTC. The genes are TRBV10-1 and TRBJ2-1; D is uncertain. V was pared by 3 bases and J by 1 base, with 7 bases between. Germline V gene data show CDR1 as WNHNN and CDR2 as SYGVQD (reference sequence). The CDR3 runs 14 residues.

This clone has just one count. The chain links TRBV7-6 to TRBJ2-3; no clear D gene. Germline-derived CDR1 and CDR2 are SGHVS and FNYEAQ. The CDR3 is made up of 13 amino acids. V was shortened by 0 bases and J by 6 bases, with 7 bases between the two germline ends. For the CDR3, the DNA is TGTGCCAGCAGCTTAGCAGGGTACGATACGCAGTATTTT. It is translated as CASSLAGYDTQYF. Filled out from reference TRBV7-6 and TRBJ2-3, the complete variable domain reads GAGVSQSPRYKVTKRGQDVALRCDPISGHVSLYWYRQALGQGPEFLTYFNYEAQQDKSGLPNDRFSAERPEGSISTLTIQRTEQRDSAMYRCASSLAGYDTQYFGPGTRLTVL.

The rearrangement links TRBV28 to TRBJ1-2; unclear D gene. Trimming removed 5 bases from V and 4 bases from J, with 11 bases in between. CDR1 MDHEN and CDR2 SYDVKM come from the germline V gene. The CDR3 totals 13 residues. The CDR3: CASSVGVPYGYTF. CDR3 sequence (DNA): TGTGCCAGCAGTGTCGGGGTTCCCTATGGCTACACCTTC.

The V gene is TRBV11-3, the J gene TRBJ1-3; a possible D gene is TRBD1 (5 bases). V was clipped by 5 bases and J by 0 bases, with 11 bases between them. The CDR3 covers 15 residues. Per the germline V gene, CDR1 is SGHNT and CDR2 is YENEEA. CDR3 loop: CASSEGRFSGNTIYF. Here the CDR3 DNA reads TGTGCCAGCAGCGAGGGACGGTTCTCTGGAAACACCATATATTTT.

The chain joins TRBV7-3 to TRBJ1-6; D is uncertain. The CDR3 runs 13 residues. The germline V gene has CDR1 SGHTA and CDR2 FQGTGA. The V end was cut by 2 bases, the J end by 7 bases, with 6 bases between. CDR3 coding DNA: TGTGCCAGCAGCTTAGATCCCAATTCACCCCTCCACTTT. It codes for CASSLDPNSPLHF.

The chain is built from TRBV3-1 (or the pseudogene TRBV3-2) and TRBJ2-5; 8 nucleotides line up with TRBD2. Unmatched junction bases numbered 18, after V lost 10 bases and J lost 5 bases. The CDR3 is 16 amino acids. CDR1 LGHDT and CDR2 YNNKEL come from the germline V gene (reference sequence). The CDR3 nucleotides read TGTGCCACCTCAGAGTCCGGGGGGGCAGTAGGGGAGACCCAGTACTTC. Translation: CATSESGGAVGETQYF.

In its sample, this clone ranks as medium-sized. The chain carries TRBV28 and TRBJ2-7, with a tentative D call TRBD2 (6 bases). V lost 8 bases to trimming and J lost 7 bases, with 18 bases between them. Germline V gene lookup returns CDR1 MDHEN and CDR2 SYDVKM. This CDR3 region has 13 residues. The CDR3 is CASSGTPSWEQYV. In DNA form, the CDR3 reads TGTGCCAGCTCCGGGACTCCCTCTTGGGAGCAGTACGTC.

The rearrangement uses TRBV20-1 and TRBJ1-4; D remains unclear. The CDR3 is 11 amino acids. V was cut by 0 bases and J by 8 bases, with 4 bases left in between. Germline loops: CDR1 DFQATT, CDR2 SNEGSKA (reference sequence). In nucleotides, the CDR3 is TGCAGTGCTAGAGATTGGGAAAAACTGTTTTTT. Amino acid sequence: CSARDWEKLFF.

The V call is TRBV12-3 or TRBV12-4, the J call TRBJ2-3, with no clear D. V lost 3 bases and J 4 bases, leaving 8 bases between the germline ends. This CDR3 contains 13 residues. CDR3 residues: CASSFPPPDTQYF. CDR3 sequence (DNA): TGTGCCAGCAGTTTCCCCCCACCAGATACGCAGTATTTT.

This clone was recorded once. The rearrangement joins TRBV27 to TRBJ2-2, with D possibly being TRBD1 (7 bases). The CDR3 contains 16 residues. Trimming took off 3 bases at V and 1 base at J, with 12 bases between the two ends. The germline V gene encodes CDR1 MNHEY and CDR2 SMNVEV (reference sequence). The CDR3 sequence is CASSLPGGLNTGELFF. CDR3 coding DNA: TGTGCCAGCAGTTTGCCAGGGGGGTTGAACACCGGGGAGCTGTTTTTT.

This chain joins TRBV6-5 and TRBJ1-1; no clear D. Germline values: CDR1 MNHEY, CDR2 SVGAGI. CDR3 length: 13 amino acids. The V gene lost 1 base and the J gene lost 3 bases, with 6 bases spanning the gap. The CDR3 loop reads CASSYWEDTEAFF. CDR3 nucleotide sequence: TGTGCCAGCAGTTACTGGGAGGACACTGAAGCTTTCTTT.

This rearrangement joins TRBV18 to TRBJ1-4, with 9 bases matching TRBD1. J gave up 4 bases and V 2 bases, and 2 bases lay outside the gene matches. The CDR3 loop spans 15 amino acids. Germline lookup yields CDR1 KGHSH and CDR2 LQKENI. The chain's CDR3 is CASSPATGGNEKLFF. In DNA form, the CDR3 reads TGTGCCAGCTCACCAGCGACAGGGGGTAATGAAAAACTGTTTTTT.

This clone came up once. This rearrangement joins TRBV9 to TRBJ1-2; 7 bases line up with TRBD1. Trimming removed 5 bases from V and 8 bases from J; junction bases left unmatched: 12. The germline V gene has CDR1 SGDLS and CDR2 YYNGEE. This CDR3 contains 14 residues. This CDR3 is CASRLGTDVGGYTF. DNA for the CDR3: TGTGCCAGCAGACTTGGGACAGACGTTGGGGGCTACACCTTC.